This T cell receptor beta chain was documented in a study of tumor-infiltrating lymphocytes in primary liver carcinoma. Looked up from germline, CDR1 is SGHAT and CDR2 is FQNNGV. The CDR3 loop spans 12 amino acids. As to this clonotype: Its antigen is unidentified. One end of the junction is discordant with germline, which a read error may explain.

Blood RNA was derived from unsorted whole blood, and germline DNA was extracted too. Study results and limitations: Top-250-clone fractions were significantly higher in tumors than in blood (p = 0.039).

Researchers generated TCR beta cDNA from 500 ng of total RNA, relying on a constant-region primer. The TCR beta library was amplified through three nested multiplex PCR rounds in a modified ARM-PCR procedure. Amplification in the first two PCR rounds was performed using TRBV1-TRBV30 forward primers and a C-beta reverse primer for about 10 cycles each. MiXCR was run by TCRdb on the multiplex PCR reads, yielding one entry per CDR3 protein. The sample includes about 320,000 distinct CDR3 sequences, 50% to 70% seen only once; the top ten take roughly 9%. This sequence was found in a man between 35 and 55 years old with primary liver carcinoma and hepatitis B virus infection. The genes are TRBV11-2 and TRBJ2-1; D is ambiguous. Sequencing was performed on peripheral blood. The CDR3 region has the DNA TGTGTCAGCAGCCCCAGTCTTAATGAGCAGTTCTTC. Residues: CVSSPSLNEQFF. Together with reference TRBV11-2 and TRBJ2-1, the CDR3 gives the full variable domain: EAGVAQSPRYKIIEKRQSVAFWCNPISGHATLYWYQQILGQGPKLLIQFQNNGVVDDSQLPKDRFSAERLKGVDSTLKIQPAKLEDSAVYLCVSSPSLNEQFFGPGTRLTVL.